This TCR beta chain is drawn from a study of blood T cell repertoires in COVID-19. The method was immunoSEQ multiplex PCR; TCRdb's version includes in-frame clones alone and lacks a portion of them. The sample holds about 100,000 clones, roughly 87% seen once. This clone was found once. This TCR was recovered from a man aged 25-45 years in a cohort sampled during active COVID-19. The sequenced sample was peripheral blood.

Here the CDR3 reads CASSPPGSRLQGANYGYTF. The CDR3 DNA is TGTGCCAGCTCACCACCGGGTTCCAGGTTACAGGGCGCTAACTATGGCTACACCTTC. This chain connects TRBV18 to TRBJ1-2; D may be TRBD1 (6 bases). V gave up 0 bases and J gave up 0 bases, with 20 bases separating them. The germline V gene encodes CDR1 KGHSH and CDR2 LQKENI. CDR3 length equals 19 residues.